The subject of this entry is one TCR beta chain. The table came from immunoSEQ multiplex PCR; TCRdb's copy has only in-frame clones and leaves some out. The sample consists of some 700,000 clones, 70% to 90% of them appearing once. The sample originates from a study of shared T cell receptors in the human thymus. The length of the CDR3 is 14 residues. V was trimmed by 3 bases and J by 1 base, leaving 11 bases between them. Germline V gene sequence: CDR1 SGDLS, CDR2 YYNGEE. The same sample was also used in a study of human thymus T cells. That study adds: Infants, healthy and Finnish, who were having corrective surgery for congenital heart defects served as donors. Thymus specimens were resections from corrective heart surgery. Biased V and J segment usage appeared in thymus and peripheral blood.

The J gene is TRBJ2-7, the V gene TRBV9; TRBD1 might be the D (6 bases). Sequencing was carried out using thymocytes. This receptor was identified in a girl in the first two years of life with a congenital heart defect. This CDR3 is CASSAQDSSYEQYF. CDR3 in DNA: TGTGCCAGCAGCGCTCAGGACAGTTCCTACGAGCAGTACTTC.